This record covers a single T cell receptor (beta chain). This specimen comes from a study of blood T cell repertoires in COVID-19. Trimming removed 2 bases from V and 0 bases from J; junction bases left unmatched: 9. CDR1 MNHNS and CDR2 SASEGT come from the germline V gene. The CDR3 consists of 18 residues. In terms of age and location, participants ranged from roughly 18 to 100 years and lived in about 25 US areas. TCRdb's table, derived via immunoSEQ multiplex PCR, lists solely in-frame clones and lacks some. Of roughly 250,000 clones listed, about 87% are singletons. The chain links TRBV6-1 to TRBJ2-4, with 8 bases lining up with TRBD1. The clonotype was recovered from a woman between 35 and 50 years old with acute COVID-19. The sequencing sample was made of PBMCs or T cells enriched from blood (not recorded which). The CDR3 loop is CASSERRTGPIAKNIQYF. CDR3 sequence (DNA): TGTGCCAGCAGTGAACGGAGGACAGGGCCCATAGCCAAAAACATTCAGTACTTC.